The sample holds many counts of the clone carrying this T cell receptor beta chain. Its antigen is currently unknown. All unsorted peripheral T cells were captured because whole blood was used without fractionation. The record originates from a study of HIV-infected patients and healthy controls. About 500 ng RNA was reverse transcribed with alpha and beta constant-region primers. Alpha and beta chain libraries were made separately by chain-specific third strand synthesis with multiplexing indices. TCRdb re-analysed the 5' RACE reads in MiXCR, keeping a single row per CDR3 protein. The sample consists of approximately 18,000 distinct CDR3 sequences, 7.5% to 9% of them appearing once. CDR3 length: 17 residues. V was cut by 3 bases and J by 0 bases, with 15 bases left in between. Whole-study findings and limits: CMV-associated CDR3s mostly grew nonsignificantly during therapy, while HIV-associated CDR3s declined significantly. Healthy control repertoires had roughly threefold more distinct CDR3s than untreated HIV+ repertoires, and higher Shannon diversity. HIV-infected patients shared fewer CDR3 sequences between individuals than healthy controls.

The gene calls are TRBV12-3 or TRBV12-4 and TRBJ2-1; tentative D call: TRBD2 (6 bases). The sequence derives from an adult in good health. Sequences were obtained from blood. CDR3 sequence: CASSLGLRRFSYNEQFF. The CDR3 coding sequence is TGTGCCAGCAGTTTGGGACTGAGAAGATTCTCCTACAATGAGCAGTTCTTC.